Here is one TCR beta chain with its context. The data originate from a study of blood T cell repertoires in COVID-19. In the study overall: There were acute and convalescent COVID-19 samples, and they came from the United States, Italy and Spain.

This CDR3 is 12 amino acids long. Germline V CDR1 and CDR2: MNHEY, SVGAGI. Trimming cost V 6 bases and J 2 bases, with 7 bases left between them. Generated by immunoSEQ multiplex PCR, the TCRdb table keeps only in-frame clones and is missing some. The sample carries more than 300,000 clones, nearly 90% recorded once. Cohort allocation depended upon clinical history that participants reported. The specimen sequenced was PBMCs or T cells enriched from blood (not recorded which). The TCR sequence derives from a woman younger than 45 who had recovered from COVID-19. The chain joins TRBV6-5 to TRBJ1-2; weak D call: TRBD1 (5 bases). The CDR3 DNA sequence: TGTGCCAGCAGGGGGGGAAACTATGGCTACACCTTC. Its protein product is CASRGGNYGYTF.